This TCR beta chain originates from a study of PD-L1 blockade in urothelial cancer. Overall study: Prior chemotherapy regimens per patient numbered 0 to 3. Once treatment had started, blood was analyzed at 3 weeks (second dose) and again at 6 weeks.

This CDR3 spans 18 amino acids. The germline V gene has CDR1 MDHEN and CDR2 SYDVKM. As to time point: pretreatment peripheral blood. To note about this clone: At one of its ends the junction is not consistent with the germline gene, which may arise from a read error.

Measured with immunoSEQ multiplex PCR; TCRdb has only the in-frame clones, and not every one. The sample lists 55,000 to 85,000 clones; 84% were seen once. Sequencing used PBMCs, obtained around atezolizumab (anti-PD-L1) treatment. V and J are TRBV28 and TRBJ2-5, with TRBD2 matching over 8 bases. This TCR was recovered from a woman in her 70s with urothelial cancer. The CDR3: CASSAIAGAGGRPEIQYF. CDR3 nucleotides: TGTGCCAGCAGTGCTATAGCCGGGGCGGGAGGAAGACCAGAGATCCAGTACTTC. The whole variable domain, remainder taken from reference TRBV28 and TRBJ2-5, is DVKVTQSSRYLVKRTGEKVFLECVQDMDHENMFWYRQDPGLGLRLIYFSYDVKMKEKGDIPEGYSVSREKKERFSLILESASTNQTSMYLCASSAIAGAGGRPEIQYFGPGTRLLVL.